The 29 T cell receptor beta chains given below trace back to one sample, sequenced in a study of PD-1 blockade in classical Hodgkin lymphoma. Repertoires were generated with immunoSEQ multiplex PCR, while TCRdb's copy carries only in-frame clones and drops some. The sample yields more than 140,000 clones, about 78% seen once. All patients experienced relapse after autologous stem cell transplantation, and brentuximab vedotin exposure was variable. The sample in question was peripheral blood mononuclear cells (PBMCs), obtained before the second cycle of nivolumab. The receptors were gathered from a human donor with classical Hodgkin lymphoma.

The chain recombines TRBV29-1 with TRBJ2-5; D not certain. Trimming took 5 bases from V and 5 from J, leaving 15 bases between them. The CDR3 has 13 residues. Looked up from germline, CDR1 is SQVTM and CDR2 is ANQGSEA. Here the CDR3 DNA reads TGCAGCGTTCTCCCTCCCGGGCGGGAGACCCAGTACTTC. Protein sequence: CSVLPPGRETQYF.

This chain connects TRBV29-1 to TRBJ1-1; weak D call: TRBD1 (5 bases). Germline loops: CDR1 SQVTM, CDR2 ANQGSEA. CDR3 length: 16 residues. The germline V and J ends were trimmed by 0 bases and 6 bases, with 20 bases remaining between them. CDR3 bases: TGCAGCGTTGAAGAAGAGATACGGGGCTTGGGGGCTGAAGCTTTCTTT. Protein sequence: CSVEEEIRGLGAEAFF.

This chain joins TRBV7-2 and TRBJ2-1; TRBD1 matches 7 bases. CDR3 length: 15 residues. Germline assignment: CDR1 SGHTA and CDR2 FQGNSA. V lost 1 base, J lost 2 bases, and 2 bases stayed unmatched. The CDR3 DNA reads TGTGCCAGCAGCTTAGGGGGGACAGCCTACAATGAGCAGTTCTTC. Translating gives CASSLGGTAYNEQFF.

This sequence joins TRBV10-3 and TRBJ2-7, with 7 bases matching TRBD1. With 5 bases clipped from V and 2 bases from J, the junction kept 6 bases outside the gene matches. Germline V gene sequence: CDR1 ENHRY, CDR2 SYGVKD. The CDR3 sequence is 14 residues long. CDR3: CAISWPGGAYEQYF. For the CDR3, the DNA is TGTGCCATCAGTTGGCCAGGGGGAGCCTACGAGCAGTACTTC.

This clone was seen once. This CDR3 is also generated by other DNA sequences in the sample. The chain carries TRBV19 and TRBJ2-7; a weak D match, TRBD1 (6 bases). The ends were cut back, 3 bases at V and 3 bases at J, with 24 bases in the middle. This CDR3 has 18 residues. CDR1 and CDR2 from the germline V gene are LNHDA and SQIVND (reference sequence). CDR3 sequence: CASSIGGNRVTNHYEQYF. DNA for the CDR3: TGTGCCAGTAGTATTGGGGGTAACAGGGTAACCAACCACTACGAGCAGTACTTC.

CDR3 nucleotides: TGTGCCAGCAGCCGGGACCACAGGGCCTATGGCTACACCTTC. Translated, it gives CASSRDHRAYGYTF. This rearrangement joins TRBV7-6 to TRBJ1-2, with D tentatively TRBD1 (6 bases). Trimming removed 5 bases from V and 4 bases from J, with 14 bases in between. The CDR3 length is 14 residues. Germline V gives CDR1 SGHVS, CDR2 FNYEAQ.

This sequence joins TRBV11-2 and TRBJ2-1; D remains ambiguous. The germline V gene encodes CDR1 SGHAT and CDR2 FQNNGV. This CDR3 comprises 14 residues. V lost 2 bases, J lost 4 bases, and 9 bases lay in between. The CDR3, as DNA: TGTGCCAGCAGCTTAACCAGAAAGTACAATGAGCAGTTCTTC. This translates into CASSLTRKYNEQFF.

V is TRBV7-9 and J is TRBJ2-7, with 7 positions matching TRBD1. V lost 0 bases, J lost 3 bases, and 2 bases stayed unmatched. The length of the CDR3 is 14 residues. Germline values: CDR1 SEHNR, CDR2 FQNEAQ (reference sequence). The CDR3 nucleotides read TGTGCCAGCAGCTTAGCAGGGGGCGGCTACGAGCAGTACTTC. Amino acids: CASSLAGGGYEQYF.

The chain carries TRBV27 and TRBJ2-7; D remains ambiguous. V was trimmed by 5 bases and J by 0 bases, leaving 11 bases between them. CDR3 length equals 14 residues. Germline CDR1 reads MNHEY; CDR2 reads SMNVEV (reference sequence). This CDR3 reads CASSRQGLSYEQYF. Here the CDR3 DNA reads TGTGCCAGCAGTCGACAAGGCCTCTCCTACGAGCAGTACTTC.

The genes are TRBV10-3 and TRBJ2-7, with D possibly being TRBD2 (7 bases). CDR1 is ENHRY, CDR2 SYGVKD, per germline. This CDR3 comprises 12 residues. Trimming removed 9 bases at V and 5 bases at J, with 14 bases between. The DNA for the CDR3 is TGTGCCATTAAAACGGGGGGCAACGAGCAGTACTTC. As protein: CAIKTGGNEQYF.

This chain uses TRBV28 with TRBJ1-2; 11 nucleotides agree with TRBD1. Germline assignment: CDR1 MDHEN and CDR2 SYDVKM. CDR3 length: 16 amino acids. Trimming at V came to 6 bases and at J to 2 bases, leaving 8 bases not matched to a gene. The CDR3 region is CASSPGQGAGNYGYTF. In DNA form, the CDR3 reads TGTGCCAGCAGCCCCGGACAGGGGGCCGGAAACTATGGCTACACCTTC.

The chain combines TRBV2 with TRBJ2-7; D gene ambiguous. The CDR3 is 12 amino acids. V was cut by 6 bases and J by 1 base, with 7 bases left in between. Germline CDR1 and CDR2: SNHLY and FYNNEI. The CDR3 coding sequence is TGTGCCAGCAGGGCTGGTTCCTACGAGCAGTACTTC. It translates to CASRAGSYEQYF.

Written as DNA, the CDR3 is TGTGCCAGCAGCTTATTCGTGGGGCTGGGGAACACTGAAGCTTTCTTT. Its translation: CASSLFVGLGNTEAFF. This chain connects TRBV7-9 to TRBJ1-1; a possible D gene is TRBD1 (5 bases). CDR3 length: 16 amino acids. Germline-derived CDR1 and CDR2 are SEHNR and FQNEAQ (reference sequence). V was clipped by 2 bases and J by 1 base, with 14 bases between them. Filled out from reference TRBV7-9 and TRBJ1-1, the complete variable domain reads DTGVSQNPRHKITKRGQNVTFRCDPISEHNRLYWYRQTLGQGPEFLTYFQNEAQLEKSRLLSDRFSAERPKGSFSTLEIQRTEQGDSAMYLCASSLFVGLGNTEAFFGQGTRLTVV.

The genes are TRBV2 and TRBJ2-4; TRBD2 matches at 13 bases. V trimming: 6 bases; J trimming: 0 bases; junction bases outside the gene matches: 8. Germline CDR1 and CDR2: SNHLY and FYNNEI. The CDR3 sequence is 18 residues long. CDR3 sequence (DNA): TGTGCCAGCAGACAGACTAGCGGGGGGACCCTAGCCAAAAACATTCAGTACTTC. It is translated as CASRQTSGGTLAKNIQYF. The complete variable domain, with remaining parts taken from reference TRBV2 and TRBJ2-4, reads EPEVTQTPSHQVTQMGQEVILRCVPISNHLYFYWYRQILGQKVEFLVSFYNNEISEKSEIFDDQFSVERPDGSNFTLKIRSTKLEDSAMYFCASRQTSGGTLAKNIQYFGAGTRLSVL.

The chain's CDR3 is CASSRGQGALNEQFF. The CDR3 nucleotides read TGTGCCAGCAGCAGGGGACAGGGGGCTCTTAATGAGCAGTTCTTC. The rearrangement joins TRBV5-4 to TRBJ2-1; TRBD1 matches 12 bases. Unmatched junction bases numbered 6, after V lost 4 bases and J lost 7 bases. There are 15 residues in the CDR3. Germline CDR1 is SGHNT and CDR2 is YYREEE (reference sequence).

This clone has a handful of counts. The chain links TRBV19 to TRBJ1-4, with TRBD1 matching 7 bases. The CDR3 length is 16 residues. The V gene end was trimmed by 3 bases and the J gene end by 2 bases; junction bases not matched to a gene: 6. CDR1 is LNHDA and CDR2 is SQIVND in the germline V gene (reference sequence). In DNA, the CDR3 is TGTGCCAGTAGTATCCCCCAACAGGGGACTAATGAAAAACTGTTTTTT. It codes for CASSIPQQGTNEKLFF.

The chain uses TRBV20-1 and TRBJ1-1; tentatively, D is TRBD1 (5 bases). The CDR3 is 11 amino acids. V gave up 6 bases and J gave up 3 bases, with 8 bases separating them. Germline V lookup: CDR1 DFQATT, CDR2 SNEGSKA (reference sequence). The DNA of the CDR3 is TGCAGTGCAAGGGGAGACACTGAAGCTTTCTTT. Its translation is CSARGDTEAFF.

This clone was observed a single time. The V call is TRBV2, the J call TRBJ2-2; no clear D gene. V was clipped by 6 bases and J by 3 bases, with 8 bases between them. Per germline, CDR1 SNHLY and CDR2 FYNNEI. This CDR3 region has 13 residues. CDR3 residues: CASRQSYTGELFF. CDR3 bases: TGTGCCAGCAGACAGTCTTACACCGGGGAGCTGTTTTTT. Combining the CDR3 with reference TRBV2 and TRBJ2-2 gives the whole variable domain EPEVTQTPSHQVTQMGQEVILRCVPISNHLYFYWYRQILGQKVEFLVSFYNNEISEKSEIFDDQFSVERPDGSNFTLKIRSTKLEDSAMYFCASRQSYTGELFFGEGSRLTVL.

V and J are TRBV11-2 and TRBJ2-5; possibly TRBD2 for D (6 bases). There are 14 residues in the CDR3. V was shortened by 5 bases and J by 1 base, with 11 bases between the two germline ends. CDR1 is SGHAT and CDR2 is FQNNGV in the germline V gene. CDR3 coding DNA: TGTGCCAGCAGCCGACTAGTCTTCCAAGAGACCCAGTACTTC. It is translated as CASSRLVFQETQYF.

At least ten counts were recorded for this clone. The chain recombines TRBV18 with TRBJ1-1, with D possibly matching TRBD1 (5 bases). Germline V gene lookup returns CDR1 KGHSH and CDR2 LQKENI. With 3 bases removed from V and 7 bases from J, the gap between germline ends came to 12 bases. This CDR3 has 13 amino acids. In nucleotides, the CDR3 is TGTGCCAGCTCACCGACGGGGGGGGGTGAAGCTTTCTTT. Residues: CASSPTGGGEAFF.

This chain connects TRBV2 to TRBJ2-7; TRBD2 is a possible D gene (5 bases). V lost 8 bases, J lost 2 bases, and 13 bases lay in between. The CDR3 extends over 13 amino acids. The germline V gene has CDR1 SNHLY and CDR2 FYNNEI. The CDR3 coding sequence is TGTGCCAGCGTTGACTACCCAGCCTACGAGCAGTACTTC. Its protein is CASVDYPAYEQYF.

The CDR3 is CASDREVNTGELFF. CDR3 sequence (DNA): TGTGCCAGCGACCGGGAGGTAAACACCGGGGAGCTGTTTTTT. V gene TRBV2 combines with J gene TRBJ2-2, with TRBD2 matching 7 bases. From germline, CDR1 is SNHLY and CDR2 FYNNEI. The CDR3 extends over 14 amino acids. V was clipped by 8 bases and J by 2 bases; unmatched bases: 5.

This sequence joins TRBV10-3 and TRBJ2-7, with D perhaps matching TRBD1 (6 bases). Germline-derived CDR1 and CDR2 are ENHRY and SYGVKD. V lost 4 bases to trimming and J lost 3 bases, with 7 bases between them. The length of the CDR3 is 12 residues. The chain's CDR3 is CAISGTDYEQYF. As DNA, the CDR3 is TGTGCCATCAGTGGGACAGACTACGAGCAGTACTTC.

The chain is built from TRBV15 and TRBJ2-3; no clear D gene. The V gene lost 3 bases and the J gene lost 6 bases, with 10 bases spanning the gap. The CDR3 consists of 13 residues. The germline V gene has CDR1 LNHNV and CDR2 YYDKDF (reference sequence). The CDR3 DNA follows: TGTGCCACCAGCAGGTTAGCCCCCGATACGCAGTATTTT. Its protein is CATSRLAPDTQYF.

This clone was detected only once. The chain joins TRBV28 to TRBJ2-1; 9 bases map to TRBD2. The CDR3 spans 15 residues. Trimming at V came to 6 bases and at J to 4 bases, leaving 7 bases not matched to a gene. CDR1 is MDHEN, CDR2 SYDVKM, per germline. The CDR3 DNA sequence: TGTGCCAGCAGCCCTACTAGCGGGTTTTACAATGAGCAGTTCTTC. Translated: CASSPTSGFYNEQFF.

This rearrangement joins TRBV15 to TRBJ1-3, with a tentative D call TRBD1 (6 bases). Germline loops: CDR1 LNHNV, CDR2 YYDKDF (reference sequence). Trimming removed 0 bases at V and 7 bases at J, with 13 bases between. The CDR3 contains 15 residues. The CDR3 is CATSRDRGSSNTIYF. In nucleotides, the CDR3 is TGTGCCACCAGCAGAGACAGGGGAAGTAGTAACACCATATATTTT.

This chain joins TRBV10-1 and TRBJ2-7; 9 positions match TRBD1. Unmatched junction bases numbered 5, after V lost 6 bases and J lost 5 bases. The CDR3 extends over 13 amino acids. Germline CDR1 WNHNN, CDR2 SYGVQD (reference sequence). This chain's CDR3 is CASSGDRAHEQYF. CDR3 nucleotide sequence: TGCGCCAGCAGCGGGGACAGGGCCCACGAGCAGTACTTC.

This chain links TRBV18 with TRBJ2-1; 14 bases match TRBD2. The V segment lost 1 base and the J segment 9 bases; nucleotides outside the gene matches: 14. The CDR3 is made up of 19 amino acids. Germline V gene data show CDR1 as KGHSH and CDR2 as LQKENI. The CDR3 nucleotides are TGTGCCAGCTCACCACGAATTGTCGGGACTAGCGGGAGTGGGGGTGAGCAGTTCTTC. It encodes CASSPRIVGTSGSGGEQFF.

The chain employs TRBV7-2 and TRBJ1-2; 10 bases match TRBD1. The CDR3 loop spans 15 amino acids. The V and J ends lost 6 bases and 4 bases, in that order; junction bases with no gene match: 8. Germline V gives CDR1 SGHTA, CDR2 FQGNSA. CDR3: CASSSYGTGVYGYTF. CDR3 DNA: TGTGCCAGCAGTTCTTACGGGACAGGGGTCTATGGCTACACCTTC.